These 15 T cell receptor beta chains came from one sample sequenced in a study of T cell repertoires in cytomegalovirus infection. Which antigens these TCRs recognize remains unknown. TCRdb reprocessed the reads with MiXCR, giving one entry per CDR3 protein. This sample has fewer than 1,000,000 distinct CDR3 sequences; around 29% occur once, and the top ten carry more than 13%. The sample here was cultured CD8+ T cells from PBMCs, taken from culture after CMV antigen stimulation. These receptors originate from a human donor in good health (CMV status not recorded). Some clones in this sample may be carry-over from other donors' samples.

The CDR3 DNA reads as TGCGCCAGCAGCTTGGCTGGCAGGGGGCTGACTGAAGCTTTCTTT. It translates to CASSLAGRGLTEAFF. The V gene is TRBV5-1, the J gene TRBJ1-1, with TRBD1 identical over 8 bases. The CDR3 has 15 residues. Germline CDR1 is SGHRS and CDR2 is YFSETQ. J was trimmed by 5 bases and V by 0 bases; bases with no gene match: 6.

As for this clonotype: Given a much more abundant clone one base away, this may be a read error. V gene TRBV7-2 combines with J gene TRBJ1-6; TRBD1 might be the D (5 bases). Trimming removed 3 bases at V and 2 bases at J, with 11 bases between. Looked up from germline, CDR1 is SGHTA and CDR2 is FQGNSA. The CDR3 spans 16 residues. CDR3: CASSFTDSPYNSPLHF. CDR3 in DNA: TGTGCCAGCAGCTTCACAGACAGTCCCTATAATTCACCCCTCCACTTT.

This clonotype was detected a few times. The chain couples TRBV20-1 to TRBJ2-1; TRBD2 matches 12 bases. Trimming cost V 4 bases and J 0 bases; bases outside gene matches: 7. Germline loops: CDR1 DFQATT, CDR2 SNEGSKA (reference sequence). This CDR3 region has 17 residues. CDR3 nucleotide sequence: TGCAGTGCTAAACGACTAGCGGGGGTCAGCTCCTACAATGAGCAGTTCTTC. Protein: CSAKRLAGVSSYNEQFF.

This clonotype has ten or more counts. The V call is TRBV7-9, the J call TRBJ1-1; D unresolved. The V gene lost 5 bases and the J gene lost 3 bases, with 13 bases spanning the gap. The CDR3 totals 14 residues. Germline V gives CDR1 SEHNR, CDR2 FQNEAQ (reference sequence). CDR3 loop: CASSDVEVYTEAFF. CDR3 coding DNA: TGTGCCAGCAGCGACGTGGAGGTGTACACTGAAGCTTTCTTT.

The genes are TRBV29-1 and TRBJ1-2, with D perhaps TRBD1 (5 bases). This CDR3 region has 17 residues. Germline CDR1 reads SQVTM; CDR2 reads ANQGSEA. Trimming cost V 1 base and J 1 base, with 19 bases left between them. The CDR3, as DNA: TGCAGCGTTGAAGGTTCCCTAGGACAAATTTTTAACTATGGCTACACCTTC. Its translation is CSVEGSLGQIFNYGYTF.

This clonotype was counted ten times or more. The V gene is TRBV7-2, the J gene TRBJ2-2; TRBD1 matches 10 bases. CDR1 and CDR2 from the germline V gene are SGHTA and FQGNSA. V was clipped by 1 base and J by 6 bases; unmatched bases: 11. This CDR3 has 18 residues. The CDR3 region has the DNA TGTGCCAGCAGCTTAGTACCCCCCCCGGGACAGGGGTCCGGGGAGCTGTTTTTT. Protein product: CASSLVPPPGQGSGELFF.

This clonotype was picked up a small number of times. This chain uses TRBV5-4 with TRBJ2-3; 7 positions agree with TRBD1. Germline CDR1 and CDR2: SGHNT and YYREEE (reference sequence). The ends lost 2 bases at V and 12 bases at J; junction bases unmatched: 9. The CDR3 runs to 13 residues. CDR3 sequence: CASSFPIDRDQYF. CDR3 in DNA: TGTGCCAGCAGCTTTCCGATTGACAGGGATCAGTATTTT. The full variable domain, in which reference TRBV5-4 and TRBJ2-3 provide the parts outside the CDR3, is ETGVTQSPTHLIKTRGQQVTLRCSSQSGHNTVSWYQQALGQGPQFIFQYYREEENGRGNFPPRFSGLQFPNYSSELNVNALELDDSALYLCASSFPIDRDQYFGPGTRLTVL.

The V and J genes are TRBV20-1 and TRBJ1-4; maybe TRBD1 (5 bases). Germline lookup yields CDR1 DFQATT and CDR2 SNEGSKA (reference sequence). The CDR3 loop spans 11 amino acids. Trimming took off 6 bases at V and 7 bases at J, with 9 bases between the two ends. In DNA form, the CDR3 reads TGCAGTGCCAGGGTCGGTGAAAAACTGTTTTTT. Amino acids: CSARVGEKLFF.

The chain joins TRBV6-2 or TRBV6-3 to TRBJ2-5; weak D call: TRBD2 (6 bases). V was cut by 8 bases and J by 5 bases, with 12 bases left in between. The CDR3 runs 12 residues. Germline CDR1 and CDR2: MNHEY and SVGEGT. Here the CDR3 DNA reads TGTGCCAGCTGGAGGGGTTCGGAGACCCAGTACTTC. Its protein is CASWRGSETQYF.

The chain uses TRBV4-2 and TRBJ2-3, with 8 bases identical to TRBD2. The CDR3 loop spans 15 amino acids. Germline V gene sequence: CDR1 LGHNA, CDR2 YNFKEQ. Trimming at V came to 3 bases and at J to 5 bases, leaving 7 bases not matched to a gene. The CDR3 nucleotides read TGTGCCAGCAGCCAGTCCGGACTAGCCGGAGATACGCAGTATTTT. Its protein product is CASSQSGLAGDTQYF.

This chain uses TRBV6-5 with TRBJ1-2; D is unclear. Deletions cut 1 base from V and 4 bases from J, with 13 bases between. The CDR3 extends over 15 amino acids. Germline CDR1 reads MNHEY; CDR2 reads SVGAGI. The DNA for the CDR3 is TGTGCCAGCAGTTACTGGTCCCGGACGGGCTATGGCTACACCTTC. It specifies CASSYWSRTGYGYTF.

The chain couples TRBV12-5 to TRBJ2-2, with D hard to call. Germline loops: CDR1 LGHNT, CDR2 FRNRAP. V dropped 1 base and J dropped 9 bases, with 9 bases sitting between them. This CDR3 comprises 13 residues. CDR3 bases: TGTGCTAGTGGTTTGGGACCGCCGCGGGAGCTGTTTTTT. Encoded protein: CASGLGPPRELFF.

This clonotype appeared a few times. This chain connects TRBV15 to TRBJ2-7; 9 bases fit TRBD1. The germline CDR1 and CDR2 sequences are LNHNV and YYDKDF (reference sequence). The CDR3 has 17 residues. The trim removed 1 base at V and 6 bases at J, leaving 13 bases unmatched. The CDR3 region is CATSRGYGDRAGVEQYV. The CDR3 DNA is TGTGCCACCAGCAGAGGATACGGGGACAGGGCTGGCGTCGAGCAGTACGTC.

The rearrangement links TRBV12-3 or TRBV12-4 to TRBJ2-3; D is ambiguous. CDR3 length: 14 residues. V was trimmed by 0 bases and J by 6 bases, leaving 10 bases between them. In DNA, the CDR3 is TGTGCCAGCAGTTTAGCGTCGGACCAGGATACGCAGTATTTT. Amino acids: CASSLASDQDTQYF.

The chain combines TRBV27 with TRBJ1-6; D unclear. The germline V and J ends were trimmed by 4 bases and 7 bases, with 14 bases remaining between them. CDR1 and CDR2 from the germline V gene are MNHEY and SMNVEV (reference sequence). The CDR3 runs 15 residues. CDR3 loop: CASSSDSQWNSPLHF. CDR3 bases: TGTGCCAGCAGTTCCGATTCCCAGTGGAATTCACCCCTCCACTTT.